This T cell receptor beta chain was sequenced for a study of cytomegalovirus exposure and HLA in healthy donors. Study observations and caveats: Later analysis demonstrated an association between a missense DCLRE1C variant and TCR beta V- and J-gene trimming.

The CDR3 spans 17 residues. The ends lost 3 bases at V and 1 base at J; junction bases unmatched: 4. From germline, CDR1 is LNHDA and CDR2 SQIVND (reference sequence). Turning to this clone: The antigen is unknown. This specimen includes other DNA sequences encoding the same CDR3.

The PCR had 60 Vbeta and 13 Jbeta primers. Clones were sequenced by immunoSEQ multiplex PCR, and TCRdb holds only the in-frame ones, with some missing. The table lists hundreds of thousands of clones, 80% to 85% of them singletons, with roughly 0.71% in the top ten. Material: PBMCs. This TCR was sampled from a boy aged 2 to 10 in good health and CMV-seronegative. V and J are TRBV19 and TRBJ2-1; 12 nucleotides line up with TRBD2. The chain's CDR3 is CASSIRLAGVSYNEQFF. The CDR3 nucleotides read TGTGCCAGTAGTATTCGACTAGCGGGAGTATCCTACAATGAGCAGTTCTTC. The full variable domain, completed using reference TRBV19 and TRBJ2-1, is DGGITQSPKYLFRKEGQNVTLSCEQNLNHDAMYWYRQDPGQGLRLIYYSQIVNDFQKGDIAEGYSVSREKKESFPLTVTSAQKNPTAFYLCASSIRLAGVSYNEQFFGPGTRLTVL.